The TCR beta chain under discussion was sequenced for a study of blood T cell repertoires in COVID-19. As for the study in general: The samples span acute and convalescent COVID-19 from the United States, Italy and Spain. PBMCs, B-cell-depleted T cells, or T cells provided the cDNA or gDNA that made up the material.

Recruited during active infection, patients (from Seattle) were subsequently followed longitudinally. In the original analysis: Nucleated cell number was recorded as an estimate derived from reference gene primer amplification. The assay was immunoSEQ multiplex PCR, and TCRdb's table has in-frame clones only and misses some. V, J and clone size were drawn from that table, and D and trimming were deduced from the DNA. The table shows about 230,000 clones, with around 81% occurring only once. Trimming at V came to 5 bases and at J to 6 bases, leaving 13 bases not matched to a gene. The CDR3 spans 15 residues. Germline CDR1 SGHTA, CDR2 FQGTGA.

The sequence derives from a woman over 75 with COVID-19, enrolled during active disease. The chain employs TRBV7-3 and TRBJ2-7; 7 nucleotides line up with TRBD2. Sequencing was done on a sample of peripheral blood. The CDR3 here is CASSLTGGSQGEQYF. For the CDR3, the DNA is TGTGCCAGCAGCCTTACGGGGGGAAGTCAAGGCGAGCAGTACTTC.